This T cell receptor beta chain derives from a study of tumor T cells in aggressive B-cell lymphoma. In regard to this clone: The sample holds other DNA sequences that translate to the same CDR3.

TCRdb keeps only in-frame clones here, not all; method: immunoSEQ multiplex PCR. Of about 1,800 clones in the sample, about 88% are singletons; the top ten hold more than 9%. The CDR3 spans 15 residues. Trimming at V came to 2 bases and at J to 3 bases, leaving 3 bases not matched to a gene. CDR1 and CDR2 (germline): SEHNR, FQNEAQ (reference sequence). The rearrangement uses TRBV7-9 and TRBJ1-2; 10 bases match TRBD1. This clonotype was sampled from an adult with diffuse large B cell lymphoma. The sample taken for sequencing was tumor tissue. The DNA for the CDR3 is TGTGCCAGCAGCTTACGACAGGGGGCGGACTATGGCTACACCTTC. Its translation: CASSLRQGADYGYTF.